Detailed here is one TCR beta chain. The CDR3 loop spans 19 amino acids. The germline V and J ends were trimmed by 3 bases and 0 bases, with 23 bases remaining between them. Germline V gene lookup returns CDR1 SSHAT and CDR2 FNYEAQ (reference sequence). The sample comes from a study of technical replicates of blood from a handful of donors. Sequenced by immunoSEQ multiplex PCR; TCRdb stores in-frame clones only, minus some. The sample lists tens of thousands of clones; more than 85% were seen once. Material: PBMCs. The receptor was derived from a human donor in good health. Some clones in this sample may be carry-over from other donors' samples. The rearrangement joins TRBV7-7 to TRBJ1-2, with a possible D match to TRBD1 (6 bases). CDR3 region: CASSLPDIGDKGTNYGYTF. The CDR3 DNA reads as TGTGCCAGCAGCTTGCCAGATATCGGGGACAAGGGGACTAACTATGGCTACACCTTC.